These 19 T cell receptor beta chains originate from one sample sequenced in a study of cytomegalovirus exposure and HLA in healthy donors. Primers: 60 Vbeta forward and 13 Jbeta reverse. Repertoires were generated with immunoSEQ multiplex PCR, while TCRdb's copy carries only in-frame clones and drops some. The sample yields some 130,000 clones, roughly 85% seen once. The sequencing input was PBMCs. The source is a middle-aged man in good health and CMV-seronegative.

The chain has TRBV15 and TRBJ2-1, with 7 bases matching TRBD2. Germline CDR1 and CDR2: LNHNV and YYDKDF (reference sequence). V dropped 0 bases and J dropped 4; count of bases not matched to a gene: 6. The CDR3 consists of 16 residues. The CDR3 reads CATSRDRLAVYNEQFF. The CDR3, as DNA: TGTGCCACCAGCAGAGATCGGCTAGCGGTTTACAATGAGCAGTTCTTC.

The sample holds a few counts of this clone. The chain joins TRBV7-8 to TRBJ2-1; TRBD2 agrees at 11 bases. Trimming took 4 bases from V and 5 from J; bases not matched to a gene: 7. Germline V CDR1 and CDR2: SGHVS, FQNEAQ. The CDR3 is 16 residues long. The CDR3 protein is CASSYSGTSGHNEQFF. CDR3 coding DNA: TGTGCCAGCAGCTACTCCGGGACTAGCGGCCACAATGAGCAGTTCTTC.

The chain uses TRBV11-2 and TRBJ2-7; D unclear. V lost 7 bases to trimming and J lost 3 bases, with 13 bases between them. CDR1 and CDR2 (germline): SGHAT, FQNNGV. CDR3 size: 13 residues. The CDR3 coding sequence is TGTGCCAGCAACCCCGGCGGAAACTACGAGCAGTACTTC. It specifies CASNPGGNYEQYF.

The chain carries TRBV7-2 and TRBJ1-5; 11 bases fit TRBD1. The CDR3 has 15 residues. J was trimmed by 7 bases and V by 3 bases; bases with no gene match: 5. Germline V lookup: CDR1 SGHTA, CDR2 FQGNSA. The CDR3 DNA is TGTGCCAGCAGCTTCGATCGGGACAGGGGGCAGCCCCAGCATTTT. It yields the protein CASSFDRDRGQPQHF.

The rearrangement joins TRBV9 to TRBJ2-7; 11 bases fit TRBD1. From germline, CDR1 is SGDLS and CDR2 YYNGEE. With 0 bases clipped from V and 6 bases from J, the junction kept 8 bases outside the gene matches. There are 16 residues in the CDR3. CDR3 nucleotide sequence: TGTGCCAGCAGCGTAGGGGGACAGGGGGTAAGCGGCGAGCAGTACTTC. Translating gives CASSVGGQGVSGEQYF.

CDR3 nucleotides: TGTGCCAGCAGCCCCCTACTGTACAATGAGCAGTTCTTC. Translation: CASSPLLYNEQFF. The chain employs TRBV9 and TRBJ2-1, with D uncertain. Trimming stripped 4 bases from V and 4 bases from J, with 9 bases between. There are 13 residues in the CDR3. Germline lookup yields CDR1 SGDLS and CDR2 YYNGEE.

This clone was detected only once. V and J are TRBV30 and TRBJ1-2; tentatively, D is TRBD1 (5 bases). CDR1 and CDR2 (germline): GTSNPN, SVGIG (reference sequence). This CDR3 spans 13 amino acids. The V end lost 4 bases, the J end lost 5 bases, and 14 bases lay between the germline ends. As DNA, the CDR3 is TGTGCCTGGATGAATTCAGGGTGGTATGGCTACACCTTC. It is translated as CAWMNSGWYGYTF.

This clone was detected only a few times. The V and J genes are TRBV9 and TRBJ1-2; tentatively, D is TRBD1 (5 bases). The CDR3 extends over 15 amino acids. With 2 bases removed from V and 8 bases from J, the gap between germline ends came to 19 bases. Germline lookup yields CDR1 SGDLS and CDR2 YYNGEE. This chain's CDR3 is CASSVPGIGAKGYTF. The CDR3 DNA is TGTGCCAGCAGCGTTCCTGGGATAGGGGCAAAAGGCTACACCTTC.

This clone was counted once. The rearrangement uses TRBV10-3 and TRBJ2-1; D ambiguous. The V and J ends lost 10 bases and 5 bases respectively, with 12 bases between them. CDR1 and CDR2 from the germline V gene are ENHRY and SYGVKD. The CDR3 covers 12 residues. The CDR3 sequence is CATRSPHNEQFF. The CDR3, as DNA: TGTGCCACCCGGAGCCCCCACAATGAGCAGTTCTTC.

V gene TRBV23-1 combines with J gene TRBJ1-2, with a tentative D call TRBD1 (6 bases). TRBV23-1 qualifies as an ORF whose function is uncertain. This CDR3 is built from 16 residues. Between the trimmed V and J ends, which lost 0 bases and 4 bases, there was a span of 15 bases. CDR3 DNA sequence: TGCGCCAGCAGTCAATCGGACAGAGATAGACTCTATGGCTACACCTTC. This translates into CASSQSDRDRLYGYTF.

The chain is built from TRBV5-4 and TRBJ2-7; D is perhaps TRBD2 (6 bases). The V gene's germline CDR1 is SGHNT and CDR2 YYREEE (reference sequence). V lost 6 bases, J lost 4 bases, and 17 bases lay in between. The CDR3 loop spans 14 amino acids. As DNA, the CDR3 is TGTGCCAGCATGGTGGGGGGAGATGCGTACGAGCAGTACTTC. Translated, it gives CASMVGGDAYEQYF.

This chain joins TRBV2 and TRBJ2-5, with TRBD2 identical over 15 bases. The CDR3 consists of 17 residues. Germline loops: CDR1 SNHLY, CDR2 FYNNEI. Trimming cost V 4 bases and J 4 bases; bases outside gene matches: 7. The CDR3 protein is CASSALPGLAGGETQYF. CDR3 nucleotides: TGTGCCAGCAGTGCTCTACCGGGACTAGCGGGAGGAGAGACCCAGTACTTC.

V is TRBV14 and J is TRBJ2-5; 15 bases are a match to TRBD2. Germline CDR1 is SGHDN and CDR2 is FVKESK. The CDR3 extends over 17 amino acids. V shed 3 bases and J 5 bases; nucleotides not matched to a gene: 7. CDR3 region: CASSHERTSGGVETQYF. DNA of the CDR3: TGTGCCAGCAGCCATGAGAGGACTAGCGGGGGGGTTGAGACCCAGTACTTC.

This clone was counted once. This chain joins TRBV7-8 and TRBJ2-3; a possible D gene is TRBD2 (5 bases). Trimming stripped 7 bases from V and 10 bases from J, with 12 bases between. This CDR3 is built from 11 residues. Germline assignment: CDR1 SGHVS and CDR2 FQNEAQ. This CDR3 is CASKTGLAQYF. CDR3 sequence (DNA): TGTGCCAGCAAGACGGGGTTGGCGCAGTATTTT. The variable domain in full, with the rest retrieved from reference TRBV7-8 and TRBJ2-3, is GAGVSQSPRYKVAKRGQDVALRCDPISGHVSLFWYQQALGQGPEFLTYFQNEAQLDKSGLPSDRFFAERPEGSVSTLKIQRTQQEDSAVYLCASKTGLAQYFGPGTRLTVL.

This chain connects TRBV5-1 to TRBJ2-7; TRBD1 matches at 7 bases. Germline values: CDR1 SGHRS, CDR2 YFSETQ. The CDR3 consists of 16 residues. J gave up 4 bases and V 0 bases, and 10 bases lay outside the gene matches. CDR3 bases: TGCGCCAGCAGCTTGGGGGGGATAAAGGGGGCTTACGAGCAGTACTTC. Translation gives CASSLGGIKGAYEQYF.

The V gene is TRBV18, the J gene TRBJ2-5, with a tentative D call TRBD2 (7 bases). The V end lost 2 bases, the J end lost 4 bases, and 29 bases lay between the germline ends. Germline V CDR1 and CDR2: KGHSH, LQKENI. This CDR3 has 20 residues. CDR3 sequence reads: CASSPSIPGGEFSPLETQYF. The CDR3 nucleotides read TGTGCCAGCTCACCATCTATTCCGGGGGGCGAGTTCTCCCCTTTAGAGACCCAGTACTTC.

The chain couples TRBV9 to TRBJ1-1; a weak D match, TRBD1 (5 bases). Looked up from germline, CDR1 is SGDLS and CDR2 is YYNGEE. V was shortened by 0 bases and J by 2 bases, with 14 bases between the two germline ends. This CDR3 region has 16 residues. The CDR3 coding sequence is TGTGCCAGCAGCGTAGTGGGGGGGACGGTTAACACTGAAGCTTTCTTT. Translating gives CASSVVGGTVNTEAFF.

The chain couples TRBV27 to TRBJ2-1; TRBD2 matches at 7 bases. Trimming removed 5 bases from V and 0 bases from J; junction bases left unmatched: 10. The CDR3 sequence is 17 residues long. In germline, CDR1 is MNHEY, CDR2 SMNVEV (reference sequence). CDR3 DNA sequence: TGTGCCAGCAGTCCTCGAATACAGCGGGGCTCCTACAATGAGCAGTTCTTC. It codes for CASSPRIQRGSYNEQFF.

The J gene is TRBJ1-1, the V gene TRBV2, with unresolved D. This CDR3 contains 11 residues. Looked up from germline, CDR1 is SNHLY and CDR2 is FYNNEI. Trimming cost V 5 bases and J 5 bases, with 6 bases left between them. Here the CDR3 reads CASSTGTEAFF. CDR3 nucleotide sequence: TGTGCCAGCAGTACGGGGACTGAAGCTTTCTTT.